This T cell receptor (beta chain) was captured in a study of T cell responses to AZD1222 COVID-19 vaccine. General study results and limits: The donor group comprised mostly white British people and more females; the analysis possibly underestimated clonal diversity. The repertoires were collected only after the peak T cell response.

In germline, CDR1 is GTSNPN, CDR2 SVGIG (reference sequence). Trimming removed 8 bases at V and 4 bases at J, with 15 bases between. CDR3 length: 13 amino acids. As to this clone: Its specificity is not known.

Method: immunoSEQ multiplex PCR; TCRdb's copy keeps in-frame clones and lacks some. The top ten clones hold about 14% of a sample with about 50,000 clones, 88% of them seen once. The chain carries TRBV30 and TRBJ1-5, with D possibly matching TRBD1 (6 bases). Source: peripheral blood, taken on day 0 of AZD1222 vaccination. The receptor comes from an adult in good health. The CDR3 nucleotides are TGTGCCGCCTCGAGCAGGGGAAATCAGCCCCAGCATTTT. This gives the protein CAASSRGNQPQHF.